A selection of T cell receptor beta chains follows, all from one sample in a study of cytomegalovirus exposure and HLA in healthy donors. TCRdb keeps only in-frame clones here, not all; method: immunoSEQ multiplex PCR. This table holds 110,000 to 150,000 clones, about three quarters found once. The material sequenced was PBMCs. All receptors derive from a male donor in good health and CMV-seronegative. Both conserved end residues are part of each CDR3. The D gene is left open where the match is weak. A row's size may be missing; if present it is once, few, many or a size class.

NA,TRBJ1-3,TRBV28,NA,CASSSQLTGIAGNTIYF,TGTGCCAGCAGTTCCCAGCTTACAGGGATCGCTGGAAACACCATATATTTT
TRBD1,TRBJ2-3,TRBV19,NA,CASSPTGEDTQYF,TGTGCCAGTAGTCCGACAGGGGAAGATACGCAGTATTTT
NA,TRBJ1-4,TRBV2,NA,CASSEGPGGLNEKLFF,TGTGCCAGCAGTGAAGGTCCGGGAGGGTTAAATGAAAAACTGTTTTTT
NA,TRBJ1-5,TRBV14,NA,CASSQYRNQPQHF,TGTGCCAGCAGCCAATACAGGAATCAGCCCCAGCATTTT
TRBD2,TRBJ2-1,TRBV5-1,NA,CASSLAGSTSGVDEQFF,TGCGCCAGCAGCTTGGCCGGATCGACTAGCGGGGTCGATGAGCAGTTCTTC
NA,TRBJ1-1,TRBV28,NA,CASNPSTGMNTEAFF,TGTGCCAGCAATCCTTCGACAGGAATGAACACTGAAGCTTTCTTT
NA,TRBJ2-7,TRBV5-4,once,CASSLGLLGQYF,TGTGCCAGCAGCTTGGGGTTACTTGGGCAGTACTTC
NA,TRBJ2-1,TRBV7-6,NA,CASSSNPSAKQFF,TGTGCCAGCAGCTCAAACCCTAGCGCTAAGCAGTTCTTC
NA,TRBJ2-5,TRBV18,NA,CASSLAVKGETQYF,TGTGCCAGCTCACTGGCCGTTAAGGGGGAGACCCAGTACTTC
TRBD2,TRBJ2-3,TRBV7-2,NA,CASSPGLAGVDTQYF,TGTGCCAGCAGCCCGGGACTAGCGGGGGTAGATACGCAGTATTTT
NA,TRBJ2-3,TRBV27,NA,CASSLDRPGEFTDTQYF,TGTGCCAGCAGTTTAGATCGACCGGGGGAATTCACAGATACGCAGTATTTT
NA,TRBJ2-7,TRBV7-2,NA,CASSLASRQNYEQYF,TGTGCCAGCAGCTTAGCATCCCGCCAGAACTACGAGCAGTACTTC
NA,TRBJ1-3,TRBV14,NA,CASSQDWGRLSGNTIYF,TGTGCCAGCAGCCAAGATTGGGGGCGACTCTCTGGAAACACCATATATTTT
NA,TRBJ2-7,TRBV15,few,CATSYKADYEQYF,TGTGCCACCAGCTACAAGGCGGACTACGAGCAGTACTTC
TRBD1,TRBJ1-4,TRBV4-1,NA,CASSQQGATNEKLFF,TGCGCCAGCAGCCAGCAGGGGGCAACTAATGAAAAACTGTTTTTT
NA,TRBJ2-7,TRBV4-1,NA,CASSQGQGLYEQYF,TGCGCCAGCAGCCAAGGGCAGGGCCTGTACGAGCAGTACTTC
NA,TRBJ1-6,TRBV5-4,NA,CASSLSPDIDSPLHF,TGTGCCAGCAGCTTGTCACCTGATATAGATTCACCCCTCCACTTT
TRBD1,TRBJ1-1,TRBV4-3,NA,CASSPTTGGMSKAFF,TGCGCCAGCAGCCCCACCACAGGGGGCATGAGTAAAGCTTTCTTT
NA,TRBJ2-1,TRBV10-1,NA,CASSDFGVFQDEQFF,TGCGCCAGCAGTGATTTCGGTGTATTTCAGGATGAGCAGTTCTTC
NA,TRBJ2-6,TRBV19,NA,CASSSQAGNRGANVLTF,TGTGCCAGTAGTTCCCAGGCGGGGAATCGTGGGGCCAACGTCCTGACTTTC
TRBD2,TRBJ2-7,TRBV18,NA,CASSPSGVSYEQYF,TGTGCCAGCTCGCCTAGCGGGGTCTCCTACGAGCAGTACTTC
TRBD2,TRBJ2-5,TRBV2,NA,CASSPASGQETQYF,TGTGCCAGCAGTCCTGCTAGCGGACAAGAGACCCAGTACTTC
NA,TRBJ1-1,TRBV5-4,NA,CASSLKGRNAEAFF,TGTGCCAGCAGCTTAAAGGGGAGGAATGCTGAAGCTTTCTTT
TRBD1,TRBJ1-2,TRBV28,NA,CASRRTGGVYGYTF,TGTGCCAGCAGGCGGACAGGGGGAGTCTATGGCTACACCTTC
TRBD1,TRBJ2-7,TRBV19,NA,CASSIVTGQGWGYEQYF,TGTGCCAGTAGTATCGTGACGGGACAGGGGTGGGGCTACGAGCAGTACTTC
TRBD1,TRBJ1-1,TRBV27,NA,CASSRQGQTNTEAFF,TGTGCCAGCAGTCGCCAGGGACAGACTAACACTGAAGCTTTCTTT
TRBD1,TRBJ1-1,TRBV7-8,once,CASSSGGLTEAFF,TGTGCCAGCAGCTCAGGGGGCCTCACTGAAGCTTTCTTT
TRBD1,TRBJ2-7,TRBV14,NA,CASSQDRDRGSYEQYF,TGTGCCAGCAGCCAGGACCGGGACAGGGGTTCCTACGAGCAGTACTTC
NA,TRBJ2-6,TRBV27,once,CASSFRAGANVLTF,TGTGCCAGCAGTTTCAGGGCTGGGGCCAACGTCCTGACTTTC
TRBD1,TRBJ2-1,TRBV7-9,once,CASSSGTGWNEQFF,TGTGCCAGCAGCTCCGGGACAGGGTGGAATGAGCAGTTCTTC
NA,TRBJ2-5,TRBV7-3,NA,CASSKDRGETQYF,TGTGCCAGCAGCAAAGACCGGGGGGAGACCCAGTACTTC
TRBD2,TRBJ2-1,TRBV7-3,NA,CASSKVPGLAGGYNEQFF,TGTGCCAGCAGCAAAGTCCCGGGACTAGCGGGAGGATACAATGAGCAGTTCTTC
TRBD1,TRBJ1-1,TRBV2,NA,CASSEQGAYTEAFF,TGTGCCAGCAGTGAACAGGGGGCTTACACTGAAGCTTTCTTT
TRBD2,TRBJ2-3,TRBV30,NA,CAWSVLRTSSSTDTQYF,TGTGCCTGGAGTGTACTCCGGACTAGCTCAAGCACAGATACGCAGTATTTT
TRBD2,TRBJ2-1,TRBV7-9,NA,CASSLGTSGDEQFF,TGTGCCAGCAGCTTAGGGACTAGCGGTGATGAGCAGTTCTTC
TRBD1,TRBJ2-7,TRBV27,NA,CASTPLTGAADEQYF,TGTGCCAGCACCCCTTTGACAGGGGCCGCCGACGAGCAGTACTTC
TRBD2,TRBJ2-7,TRBV27,few,CASSPDGGRNKQYF,TGTGCCAGCAGTCCCGATGGCGGGAGAAACAAGCAGTACTTC
NA,TRBJ1-5,TRBV19,NA,CASTLWKGLRGYQPQHF,TGTGCCAGTACCCTTTGGAAGGGTCTCCGAGGGTATCAGCCCCAGCATTTT
TRBD1,TRBJ2-3,TRBV5-1,NA,CASSTPTSQGTDTQYF,TGCGCCAGCAGCACCCCGACATCACAGGGGACAGATACGCAGTATTTT
NA,TRBJ2-2,TRBV5-1,NA,CASRTRLGSTGELFF,TGCGCCAGCAGAACACGTCTCGGGTCTACCGGGGAGCTGTTTTTT
TRBD1,TRBJ2-7,TRBV6-5,NA,CASRQKGQGSYEQYF,TGTGCCAGCAGACAAAAGGGACAGGGTTCCTACGAGCAGTACTTC
TRBD2,TRBJ2-5,TRBV19,NA,CASSALAGSWVETQYF,TGTGCCAGTAGTGCCCTAGCGGGGTCGTGGGTAGAGACCCAGTACTTC
NA,TRBJ1-6,TRBV7-2,NA,CASSSPSGGSRNSPLHF,TGTGCCAGCAGCTCCCCGTCCGGCGGCTCCAGAAATTCACCCCTCCACTTT
NA,TRBJ1-2,TRBV5-1,NA,CASSPGQSHVYGYTF,TGCGCCAGCAGCCCTGGACAGTCTCACGTCTATGGCTACACCTTC
TRBD1,TRBJ2-7,TRBV29-1,NA,CSVEEGRTGSTYEQYF,TGCAGCGTTGAAGAGGGCAGGACAGGGTCCACCTACGAGCAGTACTTC
NA,TRBJ1-2,TRBV9,NA,CASSVPGYGYTF,TGTGCCAGCAGCGTACCAGGCTATGGCTACACCTTC
TRBD2,TRBJ2-1,TRBV5-1,NA,CASREREAPMVGFF,TGCGCCAGCAGGGAGCGGGAGGCCCCTATGGTAGGTTTCTTC
TRBD2,TRBJ2-5,TRBV18,NA,CASSPLGGSQETQYF,TGTGCCAGCTCACCACTGGGGGGGAGCCAAGAGACCCAGTACTTC
TRBD1,TRBJ2-7,TRBV5-6,NA,CASSLWDRASYEQYF,TGTGCCAGCAGCTTGTGGGACAGGGCGAGCTACGAGCAGTACTTC
NA,TRBJ2-2,TRBV4-1,NA,CASSRPTVLSLNTGELFF,TGCGCCAGCAGCCGACCGACAGTCCTCTCTCTAAACACCGGGGAGCTGTTTTTT